This TCR beta chain was captured in a study of cytomegalovirus exposure and HLA in healthy donors. Study-wide results and caveats: Owing to their indistinguishability, certain V segments, notably TRBV6-2 and TRBV6-3, were excluded. Among CMV-associated TCR beta chains, most appeared HLA-restricted in a later analysis.

Germline loops: CDR1 LNHDA, CDR2 SQIVND (reference sequence). The V gene end was trimmed by 7 bases and the J gene end by 5 bases; junction bases not matched to a gene: 3. The CDR3 is 13 amino acids. The PCR used 60 Vbeta and 13 Jbeta primers. Assay: immunoSEQ multiplex PCR; the TCRdb copy retains only in-frame clones and omits some. The repertoire shows some 130,000 clones; the top ten hold 1.5% to 2%. Worth noting for this clone: Its antigen is not identified.

The sequence was collected from a woman aged 40 to 50 in good health and CMV-seropositive. This sequence joins TRBV19 and TRBJ1-5, with TRBD1 matching over 9 bases. The sequenced sample consisted of PBMCs. The CDR3 nucleotides read TGTGCCAGTACCCGGGACAGGGATCAGCCCCAGCATTTT. Translating it yields CASTRDRDQPQHF.